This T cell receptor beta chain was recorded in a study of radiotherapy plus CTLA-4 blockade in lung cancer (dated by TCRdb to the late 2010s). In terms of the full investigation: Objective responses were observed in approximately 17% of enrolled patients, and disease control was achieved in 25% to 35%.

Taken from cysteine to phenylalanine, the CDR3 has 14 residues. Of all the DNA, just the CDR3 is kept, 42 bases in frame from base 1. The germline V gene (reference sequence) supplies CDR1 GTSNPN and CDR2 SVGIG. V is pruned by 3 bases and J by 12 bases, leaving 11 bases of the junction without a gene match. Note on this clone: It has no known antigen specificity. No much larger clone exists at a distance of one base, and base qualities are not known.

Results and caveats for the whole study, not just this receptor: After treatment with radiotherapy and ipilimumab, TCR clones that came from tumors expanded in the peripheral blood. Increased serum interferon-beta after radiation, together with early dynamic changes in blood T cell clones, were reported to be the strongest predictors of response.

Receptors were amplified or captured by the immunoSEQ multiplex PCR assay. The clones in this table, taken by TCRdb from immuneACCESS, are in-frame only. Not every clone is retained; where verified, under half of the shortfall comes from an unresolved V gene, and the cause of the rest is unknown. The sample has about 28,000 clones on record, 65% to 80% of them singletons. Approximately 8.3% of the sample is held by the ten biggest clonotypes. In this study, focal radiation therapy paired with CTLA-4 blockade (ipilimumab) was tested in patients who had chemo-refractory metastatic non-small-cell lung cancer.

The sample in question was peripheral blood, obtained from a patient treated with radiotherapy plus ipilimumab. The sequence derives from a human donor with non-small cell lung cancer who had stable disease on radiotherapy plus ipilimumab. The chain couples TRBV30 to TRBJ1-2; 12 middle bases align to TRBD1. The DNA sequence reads TGTGCCTGGAGCTACGCGGGACAGGGGGCATTCCACACCTTC. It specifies CAWSYAGQGAFHTF. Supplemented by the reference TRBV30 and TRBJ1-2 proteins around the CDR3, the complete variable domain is SQTIHQWPATLVQPVGSPLSLECTVEGTSNPNLYWYRQAAGRGLQLLFYSVGIGQISSEVPQNLSASRPQDRQFILSSKKLLLSDSGFYLCAWSYAGQGAFHTFGSGTRLTVV.